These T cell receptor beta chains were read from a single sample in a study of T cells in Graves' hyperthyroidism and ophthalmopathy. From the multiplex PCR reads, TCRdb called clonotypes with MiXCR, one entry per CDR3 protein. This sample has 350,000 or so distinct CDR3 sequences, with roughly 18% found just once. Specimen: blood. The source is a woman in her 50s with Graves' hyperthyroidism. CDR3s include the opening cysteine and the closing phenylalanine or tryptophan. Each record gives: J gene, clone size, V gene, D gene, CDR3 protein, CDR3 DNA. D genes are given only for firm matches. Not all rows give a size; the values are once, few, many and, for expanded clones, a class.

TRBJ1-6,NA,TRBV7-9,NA,CASRAMQDNSPLHF,TGTGCCAGCAGGGCCATGCAGGATAATTCACCCCTCCACTTT
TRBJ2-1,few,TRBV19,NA,CASSIVLALNNEQFF,TGTGCCAGTAGTATAGTCCTAGCGCTCAACAATGAGCAGTTCTTC
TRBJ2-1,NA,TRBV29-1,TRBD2,CSVDLAGRHEQFF,TGCAGCGTTGACCTGGCCGGGAGGCATGAGCAGTTCTTC
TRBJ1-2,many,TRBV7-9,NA,CASSSQGDYGYTF,TGTGCCAGCAGCTCACAGGGCGACTATGGCTACACCTTC
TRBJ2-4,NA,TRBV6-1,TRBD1,CASSEGQGASQYF,TGTGCCAGCAGTGAGGGACAGGGGGCTAGTCAGTACTTC
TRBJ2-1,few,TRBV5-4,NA,CASSPGTDEQFF,TGTGCCAGCAGCCCCGGGACTGATGAGCAGTTCTTC
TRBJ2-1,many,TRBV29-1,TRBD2,CSVAGREGLDEQFF,TGCAGCGTTGCTGGACGGGAGGGGCTCGATGAGCAGTTCTTC
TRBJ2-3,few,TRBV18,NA,CASSPPLGEDTQYF,TGTGCCAGCTCACCACCTTTAGGGGAAGATACGCAGTATTTT
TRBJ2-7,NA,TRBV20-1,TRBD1,CSAIDPWDSPYEQYF,TGCAGTGCCATTGACCCGTGGGACAGTCCCTACGAGCAGTACTTC
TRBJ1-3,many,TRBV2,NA,CASSEAVYRGTIYF,TGTGCCAGCAGTGAAGCGGTTTATCGGGGCACCATATATTTT
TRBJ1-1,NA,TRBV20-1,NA,CSAPRGEDTEAFF,TGCAGTGCTCCTCGGGGGGAAGACACTGAAGCTTTCTTT
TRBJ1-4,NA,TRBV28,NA,CASGSRTAPKNEKLSF,TGTGCCAGCGGGTCCCGGACAGCTCCTAAAAATGAAAAACTGTCTTTT
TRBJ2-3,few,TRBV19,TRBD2,CASSPFGASGPTDTQYF,TGTGCCAGTAGTCCTTTTGGGGCTAGCGGACCCACAGATACGCAGTATTTT
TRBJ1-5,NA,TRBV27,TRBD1,CASSRTGQNQPQHF,TGTGCCAGCAGTCGGACAGGACAAAATCAGCCCCAGCATTTT
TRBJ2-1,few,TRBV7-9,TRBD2,CASSVGGTRGDEQFF,TGTGCCAGCAGCGTAGGGGGGACTAGGGGCGATGAGCAGTTCTTC
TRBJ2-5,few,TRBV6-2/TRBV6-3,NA,CASSYSDPEIQYF,TGTGCCAGCAGTTACTCGGACCCTGAGATCCAGTACTTC
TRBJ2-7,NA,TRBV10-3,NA,CASGGDRSYEQYF,TGTGCCTCGGGGGGGGACAGGAGCTATGAGCAGTACTTC